Here is one TCR beta chain with its context. The antigen is unknown. Libraries were prepared by immunoSEQ multiplex PCR; TCRdb keeps only in-frame clonotypes and omits some of them. The sample consists of 60,000 to 85,000 clones, 85% to 90% of them appearing once. V was trimmed by 4 bases and J by 1 base, leaving 12 bases between them. Germline values: CDR1 SGHRS, CDR2 YFSETQ. The CDR3 consists of 14 residues. The data were taken from a study of OX40 agonist ivuxolimab in advanced cancers. Study-level findings and limits: The CD4+ and CD8+ T cells in the blood had expanded clonally by week 6 at 0.1 to 3.0 mg/kg.

The chain joins TRBV5-1 to TRBJ2-7, with D possibly matching TRBD1 (5 bases). The sequencing here drew on CD4+ or CD8+ T cells sorted from blood, taken in a trial of the OX40 agonist ivuxolimab. This receptor was obtained from an adult with an advanced solid tumor such as melanoma, head and neck, liver or kidney cancer. CDR3 protein: CASSANSGSYEQYF. CDR3 bases: TGCGCCAGCAGCGCTAACTCAGGGTCCTACGAGCAGTACTTC.